Shown below are 30 T cell receptor beta chains from a single sample sequenced in a study of cytomegalovirus exposure and HLA in healthy donors. The PCR ran on 60 Vbeta and 13 Jbeta primers. Sequenced by immunoSEQ multiplex PCR; TCRdb stores in-frame clones only, minus some. The data show about 120,000 clones, more than 60% seen once. The sample was PBMCs. The receptors were gathered from a woman aged 40 to 50 in good health and CMV-seropositive.

In its sample, this clone was seen a few times. V gene TRBV27 combines with J gene TRBJ2-7; 10 bases line up with TRBD2. There are 15 residues in the CDR3. V shed 5 bases and J 2 bases; nucleotides not matched to a gene: 6. Germline V gene lookup returns CDR1 MNHEY and CDR2 SMNVEV (reference sequence). The CDR3 reads CASSLQREGTYEQYF. The DNA for the CDR3 is TGTGCCAGCAGTCTCCAGCGGGAGGGAACCTACGAGCAGTACTTC.

This rearrangement joins TRBV5-1 to TRBJ1-2; TRBD1 might be the D (5 bases). The germline V gene has CDR1 SGHRS and CDR2 YFSETQ. The CDR3 is 16 amino acids. V lost 7 bases to trimming and J lost 0 bases, with 19 bases between them. Here the CDR3 DNA reads TGCGCCAGCCACCCGGGACCGGGAGCAGCTAACTATGGCTACACCTTC. Amino acid sequence: CASHPGPGAANYGYTF. The complete variable domain, with remaining parts taken from reference TRBV5-1 and TRBJ1-2, reads KAGVTQTPRYLIKTRGQQVTLSCSPISGHRSVSWYQQTPGQGLQFLFEYFSETQRNKGNFPGRFSGRQFSNSRSEMNVSTLELGDSALYLCASHPGPGAANYGYTFGSGTRLTVV.

The V and J genes are TRBV7-9 and TRBJ2-1, with 7 bases fitting TRBD1. The germline CDR1 and CDR2 sequences are SEHNR and FQNEAQ (reference sequence). CDR3 length: 17 amino acids. Germline trimming cut 5 bases from V and 3 bases from J; bases unmatched to any gene: 13. CDR3 loop: CASSQGVTGYLYNEQFF. In nucleotides, the CDR3 is TGTGCCAGCAGCCAAGGGGTGACAGGGTACCTCTACAATGAGCAGTTCTTC.

DNA of the CDR3: TGTGCCAGCCAAAGCGGAAGGGTCAGCTCTGGGGCCAACGTCCTGACTTTC. Its protein is CASQSGRVSSGANVLTF. This chain links TRBV11-2 with TRBJ2-6, with D perhaps TRBD2 (5 bases). The CDR3 has 17 amino acids. In germline, CDR1 is SGHAT, CDR2 FQNNGV. Trimming pared 8 bases from V and 0 bases from J, leaving 17 bases between.

This clone has a handful of counts. V gene TRBV5-4 combines with J gene TRBJ2-1, with TRBD1 matching over 7 bases. V gave up 0 bases and J gave up 1 base; unmatched junction bases: 1. There are 15 residues in the CDR3. In germline, CDR1 is SGHNT, CDR2 YYREEE (reference sequence). CDR3 sequence: CASSLEQGSYNEQFF. CDR3 DNA sequence: TGTGCCAGCAGCTTGGAACAGGGGTCCTACAATGAGCAGTTCTTC.

This clone was counted between two and nine times. The chain uses TRBV19 and TRBJ2-3, with TRBD1 matching 10 bases. CDR3 length: 17 residues. With V trimmed by 4 bases and J by 3 bases, 10 bases remained unmatched. From germline, CDR1 is LNHDA and CDR2 SQIVND (reference sequence). CDR3 DNA sequence: TGTGCCAGTAGTACAGACCGGGACAGGGGTGGTACAGATACGCAGTATTTT. Amino acid sequence: CASSTDRDRGGTDTQYF.

Concerning this clone itself: No conserved phenylalanine or tryptophan is present at the end of the CDR3, so a read error is the likely explanation. The rearrangement joins TRBV13 to TRBJ2-7; TRBD1 might be the D (5 bases). The CDR3 runs 15 residues. Germline V gene lookup returns CDR1 PRHDT and CDR2 FYEKMQ (reference sequence). The CDR3 region is CARSRRGSPNREQYL. The DNA of the CDR3 is TGTGCCCGCAGCCGAAGGGGATCTCCTAACCGGGAGCAGTACCTC.

The count of this clone is one. This chain connects TRBV6-1 to TRBJ2-1; D may be TRBD1 (5 bases). The CDR3 covers 15 residues. Germline values: CDR1 MNHNS, CDR2 SASEGT. V lost 3 bases and J 0 bases, leaving 9 bases between the germline ends. The CDR3 nucleotides are TGTGCCAGCAGTGAGGGGCCGAGCTCCTACAATGAGCAGTTCTTC. Translating it yields CASSEGPSSYNEQFF.

This chain connects TRBV5-6 to TRBJ1-2, with D unresolved. Germline CDR1 and CDR2: SGHDT and YYEEEE. Trimming removed 6 bases from V and 4 bases from J, with 10 bases in between. CDR3 length equals 12 residues. The CDR3 DNA is TGTGCCAGCACCCTCCCCCCCTATGGCTACACCTTC. Its protein is CASTLPPYGYTF.

The rearrangement links TRBV30 to TRBJ1-4, with a possible D match to TRBD1 (5 bases). Germline CDR1 GTSNPN, CDR2 SVGIG (reference sequence). This CDR3 region has 15 residues. The V and J ends lost 2 bases and 4 bases respectively, with 14 bases between them. The DNA of the CDR3 is TGTGCCTGGAGTCCTCCGGGACTGATTAATGAAAAACTGTTTTTT. Its translation is CAWSPPGLINEKLFF.

The chain joins TRBV19 to TRBJ1-5, with D possibly being TRBD1 (5 bases). V was pared by 7 bases and J by 6 bases, with 13 bases between. This CDR3 comprises 13 residues. CDR1 is LNHDA and CDR2 is SQIVND in the germline V gene (reference sequence). The CDR3 DNA is TGTGCCAGTACTGAAGGGGTCCGTCAGCCCCAGCATTTT. Translated: CASTEGVRQPQHF.

This chain connects TRBV6-5 to TRBJ1-1; 7 bases line up with TRBD1. CDR3 size: 16 residues. Germline values: CDR1 MNHEY, CDR2 SVGAGI. The V gene end was trimmed by 2 bases and the J gene end by 4 bases; junction bases not matched to a gene: 10. This CDR3 reads CASSYTSGQGGTEAFF. The CDR3 coding sequence is TGTGCCAGCAGTTACACTTCCGGGCAGGGGGGCACTGAAGCTTTCTTT.

This rearrangement joins TRBV4-2 to TRBJ2-2; the match to TRBD1 covers 7 bases. This CDR3 is built from 14 residues. Germline values: CDR1 LGHNA, CDR2 YNFKEQ. Trimming cost V 0 bases and J 5 bases; bases outside gene matches: 0. CDR3 sequence (DNA): TGTGCCAGCAGCCAAGACAGGGGGACCGGGGAGCTGTTTTTT. Its translation: CASSQDRGTGELFF.

The chain employs TRBV7-9 and TRBJ2-5; D remains unclear. V gave up 3 bases and J gave up 5 bases, with 4 bases separating them. CDR1 and CDR2 (germline): SEHNR, FQNEAQ (reference sequence). The CDR3 spans 11 residues. The CDR3 DNA is TGTGCCAGCAGCTTCAGGGAGACCCAGTACTTC. Amino acid sequence: CASSFRETQYF.

V and J are TRBV6-6 and TRBJ1-1; TRBD1 matches at 9 bases. The ends lost 5 bases at V and 3 bases at J; junction bases unmatched: 4. Germline V CDR1 and CDR2: MNHNY, SVGAGI (reference sequence). The CDR3 loop spans 14 amino acids. The CDR3 reads CASSLTGGDTEAFF. In DNA form, the CDR3 reads TGTGCCAGCAGTCTGACAGGGGGGGACACTGAAGCTTTCTTT.

The rearrangement uses TRBV15 and TRBJ2-5; the match to TRBD1 covers 9 bases. CDR1 and CDR2 (germline): LNHNV, YYDKDF (reference sequence). The V gene end was trimmed by 3 bases and the J gene end by 2 bases; junction bases not matched to a gene: 1. CDR3 length: 14 amino acids. This CDR3 is CATSRDRGQETQYF. The CDR3 DNA follows: TGTGCCACCAGCAGGGACAGGGGACAAGAGACCCAGTACTTC.

This clone has only one observation. The chain links TRBV28 to TRBJ2-7, with TRBD1 identical over 12 bases. The CDR3 runs 15 residues. Unmatched junction bases numbered 4, after V lost 4 bases and J lost 3 bases. The germline V gene has CDR1 MDHEN and CDR2 SYDVKM. This CDR3 is CASSSRDRGHYEQYF. CDR3 DNA: TGTGCCAGCAGTTCCCGGGACAGGGGGCACTACGAGCAGTACTTC.

The rearrangement links TRBV18 to TRBJ1-1; 9 nucleotides match TRBD1. The CDR3 runs 15 residues. The J segment lost 4 bases and the V segment lost 1 base, leaving 4 bases of the junction unmatched. Germline V lookup: CDR1 KGHSH, CDR2 LQKENI. CDR3 region: CASSPRTGDGTEAFF. The CDR3 nucleotides read TGTGCCAGCTCACCACGGACAGGGGACGGCACTGAAGCTTTCTTT.

J is TRBJ2-7 and V is TRBV7-9; D is possibly TRBD1 (7 bases). Germline V gives CDR1 SEHNR, CDR2 FQNEAQ (reference sequence). The CDR3 extends over 14 amino acids. With 5 bases removed from V and 3 bases from J, the gap between germline ends came to 14 bases. CDR3 region: CASSGGTAFYEQYF. The CDR3 DNA sequence: TGTGCCAGCAGCGGGGGGACAGCCTTCTACGAGCAGTACTTC.

This clone was picked up a small number of times. V and J are TRBV9 and TRBJ2-3, with 12 bases matching TRBD2. The CDR3 runs to 16 residues. The germline gives CDR1 SGDLS, CDR2 YYNGEE. J was trimmed by 2 bases and V by 2 bases; bases with no gene match: 3. CDR3 residues: CASSVLAGGNTDTQYF. CDR3 DNA sequence: TGTGCCAGCAGCGTTCTAGCGGGGGGGAACACAGATACGCAGTATTTT.

This sequence joins TRBV27 and TRBJ1-2; TRBD1 agrees at 8 bases. Germline values: CDR1 MNHEY, CDR2 SMNVEV (reference sequence). Trimming removed 2 bases from V and 6 bases from J; junction bases left unmatched: 8. There are 15 residues in the CDR3. CDR3 sequence (DNA): TGTGCCAGCAGTTTAAGTCTTGCAGGGGGCGATGGCTACACCTTC. Translation: CASSLSLAGGDGYTF.

The V gene is TRBV9, the J gene TRBJ1-3; D is perhaps TRBD1 (5 bases). CDR1 SGDLS and CDR2 YYNGEE come from the germline V gene. The ends were cut back, 3 bases at V and 0 bases at J, with 13 bases in the middle. The CDR3 contains 16 residues. CDR3 residues: CASSAPAGPSGNTIYF. Here the CDR3 DNA reads TGTGCCAGCAGCGCCCCGGCAGGGCCCTCTGGAAACACCATATATTTT.

The chain joins TRBV5-6 to TRBJ1-2, with 8 positions matching TRBD1. V lost 5 bases, J lost 3 bases, and 6 bases stayed unmatched. This CDR3 has 14 amino acids. CDR1 and CDR2 from the germline V gene are SGHDT and YYEEEE. CDR3 nucleotides: TGTGCCAGCAGTGACACGGGACAGGACTATGGCTACACCTTC. This codes for CASSDTGQDYGYTF.

This chain uses TRBV27 with TRBJ2-1; weak D call: TRBD2 (6 bases). Trimming left V 4 bases short and J 6 bases short, with 13 bases between. Germline V lookup: CDR1 MNHEY, CDR2 SMNVEV (reference sequence). This CDR3 spans 14 amino acids. CDR3 in DNA: TGTGCCAGCAGTTATACTAGCACCTCCAATGAGCAGTTCTTC. Protein product: CASSYTSTSNEQFF.

This chain links TRBV11-2 with TRBJ2-1; unclear D gene. The CDR3 has 13 residues. CDR1 and CDR2 from the germline V gene are SGHAT and FQNNGV. Trimming pared 1 base from V and 4 bases from J, leaving 5 bases between. The CDR3 coding sequence is TGTGCCAGCAGCTTAGGGCCGTACAATGAGCAGTTCTTC. Its protein product is CASSLGPYNEQFF.

This chain joins TRBV7-8 and TRBJ2-5; D not resolved. The germline V gene has CDR1 SGHVS and CDR2 FQNEAQ. V lost 2 bases to trimming and J lost 5 bases, with 9 bases between them. This CDR3 spans 13 amino acids. DNA for the CDR3: TGTGCCAGCAGCTTAAGTGACATCGAGACCCAGTACTTC. Translation gives CASSLSDIETQYF.

The chain has TRBV15 and TRBJ2-5; possible D gene TRBD2, 5 bases. The CDR3 length is 14 residues. The germline CDR1 and CDR2 sequences are LNHNV and YYDKDF (reference sequence). Between the trimmed V and J ends, which lost 4 bases and 3 bases, there was a span of 12 bases. CDR3 protein: CATSTEHGEETQYF. The CDR3 DNA reads TGTGCCACCAGCACTGAGCACGGGGAAGAGACCCAGTACTTC.

The V call is TRBV19, the J call TRBJ1-5; tentative D call: TRBD1 (6 bases). The CDR3 has 14 amino acids. V lost 4 bases, J lost 6 bases, and 13 bases lay in between. CDR1 is LNHDA and CDR2 is SQIVND in the germline V gene (reference sequence). The CDR3 protein is CASSTTTGFQPQHF. The CDR3 DNA reads as TGTGCCAGTAGTACCACCACAGGGTTTCAGCCCCAGCATTTT.

The V call is TRBV7-6, the J call TRBJ2-6; D is perhaps TRBD1 (5 bases). V lost 5 bases, J lost 0 bases, and 8 bases lay in between. In germline, CDR1 is SGHVS, CDR2 FNYEAQ. CDR3 length: 15 residues. DNA of the CDR3: TGTGCCAGCAGCGGGGCCCACTCTGGGGCCAACGTCCTGACTTTC. Protein product: CASSGAHSGANVLTF.

The chain couples TRBV6-1 to TRBJ1-2; D gene unclear. The germline V gene has CDR1 MNHNS and CDR2 SASEGT. The CDR3 contains 13 residues. With 7 bases removed from V and 0 bases from J, the gap between germline ends came to 9 bases. Here the CDR3 reads CASTTHSNYGYTF. CDR3 DNA: TGTGCCAGCACCACGCACTCTAACTATGGCTACACCTTC.